This T cell receptor (beta chain) was sequenced for a study of shared clonotypes between healthy human individuals. There are 14 residues in the CDR3. V was clipped by 6 bases and J by 1 base; unmatched bases: 7. CDR1 SGHRS and CDR2 YFSETQ come from the germline V gene. Method: immunoSEQ multiplex PCR; TCRdb's copy keeps in-frame clones and lacks some. The repertoire includes approximately 99,000 clones, over 65% of them detected once, and approximately 24% sits in the top ten. Points from the study as a whole: Sequencing depth was expected to influence donor clonotype sharing. Relative to memory subsets, naive subsets generally showed larger estimated richness.

Free of recent acute infections or vaccinations, the donors were healthy HIV-negative adults. All participating donors were Caucasian adults from Nashville, Tennessee. As for this clone: Its specificity is not known.

The sequence was obtained from a young woman in good health. The genes are TRBV5-1 and TRBJ2-7; 7 bases line up with TRBD1. Sequencing used memory CD8+ T cells sorted from blood. The subset here: CD45RO+ cells pooled with CCR7-negative TemRA cells. Here the CDR3 reads CASTLGDSSYEQYF. In DNA form, the CDR3 reads TGCGCCAGCACCCTGGGGGACAGTTCCTACGAGCAGTACTTC.